This T cell receptor beta chain was sequenced for a study of control samples from healthy donors and cancer patients. The repertoire was sequenced with immunoSEQ multiplex PCR; TCRdb's copy has only in-frame clones and lacks some. The sample contains about 59,000 clones, approximately 92% of which appear only once. The CDR3 loop spans 14 amino acids. The germline CDR1 and CDR2 sequences are LGHDT and YNNKEL (reference sequence). V shed 3 bases and J shed 2 bases, with 7 bases lying between them. Sample: PBMCs. This rearrangement joins TRBV3-1 (or the pseudogene TRBV3-2) to TRBJ1-4; a possible D gene is TRBD1 (5 bases). This TCR was recovered from a man aged 35-49 years with colorectal cancer. CDR3 in DNA: TGTGCCAGCAGCCAGTCAGGGACTAATGAAAAACTGTTTTTT. Residues: CASSQSGTNEKLFF.